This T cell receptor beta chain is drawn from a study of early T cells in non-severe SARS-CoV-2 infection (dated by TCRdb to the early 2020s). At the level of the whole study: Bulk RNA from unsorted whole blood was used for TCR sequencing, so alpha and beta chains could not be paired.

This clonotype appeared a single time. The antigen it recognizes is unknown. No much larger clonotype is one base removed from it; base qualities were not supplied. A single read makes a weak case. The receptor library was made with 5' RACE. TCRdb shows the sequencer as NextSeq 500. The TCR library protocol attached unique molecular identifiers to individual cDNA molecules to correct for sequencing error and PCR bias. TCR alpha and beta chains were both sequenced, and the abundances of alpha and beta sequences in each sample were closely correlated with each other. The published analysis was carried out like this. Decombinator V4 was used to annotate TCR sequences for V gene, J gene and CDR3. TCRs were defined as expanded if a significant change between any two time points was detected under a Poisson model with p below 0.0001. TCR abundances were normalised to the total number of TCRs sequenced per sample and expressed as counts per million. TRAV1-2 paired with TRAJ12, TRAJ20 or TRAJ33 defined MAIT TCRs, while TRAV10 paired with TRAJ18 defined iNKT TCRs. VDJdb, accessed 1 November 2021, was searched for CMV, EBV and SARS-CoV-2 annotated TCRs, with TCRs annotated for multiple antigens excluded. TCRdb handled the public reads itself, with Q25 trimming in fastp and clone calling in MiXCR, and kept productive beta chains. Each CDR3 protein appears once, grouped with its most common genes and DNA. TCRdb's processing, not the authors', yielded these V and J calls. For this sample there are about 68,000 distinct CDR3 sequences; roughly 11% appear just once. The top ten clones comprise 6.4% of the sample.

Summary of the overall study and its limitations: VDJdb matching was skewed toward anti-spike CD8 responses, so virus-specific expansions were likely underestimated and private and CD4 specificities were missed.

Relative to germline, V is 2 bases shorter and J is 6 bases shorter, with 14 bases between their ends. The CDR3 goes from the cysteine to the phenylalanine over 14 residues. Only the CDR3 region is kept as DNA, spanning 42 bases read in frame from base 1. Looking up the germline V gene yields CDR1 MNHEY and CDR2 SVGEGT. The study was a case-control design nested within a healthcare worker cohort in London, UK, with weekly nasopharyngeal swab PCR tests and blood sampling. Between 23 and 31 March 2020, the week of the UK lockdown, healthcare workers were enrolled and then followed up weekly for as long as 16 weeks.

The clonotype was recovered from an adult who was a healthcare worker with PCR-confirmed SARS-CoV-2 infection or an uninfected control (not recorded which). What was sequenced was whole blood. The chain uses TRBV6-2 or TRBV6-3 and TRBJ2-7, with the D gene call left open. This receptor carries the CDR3 CASSYQPEVTEQYF. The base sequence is TGTGCCAGCAGTTACCAACCGGAAGTTACCGAGCAGTACTTC.